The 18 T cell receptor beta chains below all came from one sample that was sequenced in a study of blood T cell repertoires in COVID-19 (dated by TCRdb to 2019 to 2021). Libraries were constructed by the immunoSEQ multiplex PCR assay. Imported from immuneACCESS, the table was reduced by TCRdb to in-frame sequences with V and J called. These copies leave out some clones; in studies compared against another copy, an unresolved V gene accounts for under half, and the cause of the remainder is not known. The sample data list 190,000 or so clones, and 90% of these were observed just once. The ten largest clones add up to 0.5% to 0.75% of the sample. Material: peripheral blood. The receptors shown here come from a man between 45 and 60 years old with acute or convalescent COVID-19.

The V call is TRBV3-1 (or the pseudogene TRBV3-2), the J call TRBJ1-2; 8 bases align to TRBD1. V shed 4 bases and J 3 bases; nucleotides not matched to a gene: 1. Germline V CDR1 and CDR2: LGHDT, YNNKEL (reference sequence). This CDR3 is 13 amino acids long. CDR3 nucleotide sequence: TGTGCCAGCAGCCCGGACAGGGACTATGGCTACACCTTC. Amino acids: CASSPDRDYGYTF.

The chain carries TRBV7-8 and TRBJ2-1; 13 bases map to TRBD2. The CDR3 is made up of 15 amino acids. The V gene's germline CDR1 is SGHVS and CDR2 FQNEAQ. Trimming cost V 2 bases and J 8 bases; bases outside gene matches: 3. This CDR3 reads CASSLTSGRVDEQFF. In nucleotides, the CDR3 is TGTGCCAGCAGCTTAACTAGCGGGAGGGTCGATGAGCAGTTCTTC.

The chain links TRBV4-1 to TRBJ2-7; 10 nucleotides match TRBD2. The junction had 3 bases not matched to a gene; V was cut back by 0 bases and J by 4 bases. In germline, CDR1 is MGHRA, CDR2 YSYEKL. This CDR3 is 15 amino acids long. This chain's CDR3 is CASSQEKREGYEQYF. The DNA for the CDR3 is TGCGCCAGCAGCCAAGAAAAGCGGGAGGGTTACGAGCAGTACTTC.

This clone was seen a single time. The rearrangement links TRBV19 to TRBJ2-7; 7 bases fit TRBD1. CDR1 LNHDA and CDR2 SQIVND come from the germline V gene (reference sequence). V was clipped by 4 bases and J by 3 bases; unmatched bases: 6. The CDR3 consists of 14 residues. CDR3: CASSSRQGVYEQYF. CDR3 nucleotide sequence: TGTGCCAGTAGTAGCCGGCAGGGGGTCTACGAGCAGTACTTC.

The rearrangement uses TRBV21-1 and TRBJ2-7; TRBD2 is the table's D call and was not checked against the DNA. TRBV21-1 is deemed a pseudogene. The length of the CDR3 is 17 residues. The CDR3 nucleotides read TGTGCCAGCAGCAGGTTAGCAAGGGGCGGGAGGGCCTACGAGCAGTACTTC. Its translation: CASSRLARGGRAYEQYF.

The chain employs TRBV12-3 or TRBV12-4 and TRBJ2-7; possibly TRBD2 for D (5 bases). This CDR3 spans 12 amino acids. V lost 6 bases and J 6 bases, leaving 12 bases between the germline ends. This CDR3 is CASSLEVGEQYF. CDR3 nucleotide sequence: TGTGCCAGCAGCCTGGAGGTGGGCGAGCAGTACTTC.

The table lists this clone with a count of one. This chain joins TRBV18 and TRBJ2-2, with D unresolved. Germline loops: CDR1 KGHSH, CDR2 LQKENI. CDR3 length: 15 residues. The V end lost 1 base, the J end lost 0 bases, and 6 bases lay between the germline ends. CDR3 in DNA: TGTGCCAGCTCACCACGGGCGACGAACACCGGGGAGCTGTTTTTT. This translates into CASSPRATNTGELFF.

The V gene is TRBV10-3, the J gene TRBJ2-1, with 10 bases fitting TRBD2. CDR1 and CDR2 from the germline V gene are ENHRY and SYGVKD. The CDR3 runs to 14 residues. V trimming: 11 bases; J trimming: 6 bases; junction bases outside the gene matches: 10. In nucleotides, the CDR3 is TGTGCCGCAGGAGCGGGAGGGCCTGTCAATGAGCAGTTCTTC. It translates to CAAGAGGPVNEQFF.

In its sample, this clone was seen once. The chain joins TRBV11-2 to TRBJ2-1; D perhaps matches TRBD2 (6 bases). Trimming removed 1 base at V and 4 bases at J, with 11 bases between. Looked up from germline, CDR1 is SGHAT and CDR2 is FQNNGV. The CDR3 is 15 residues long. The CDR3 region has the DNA TGTGCCAGCAGCTTAGTGGCTAGCGAGTACAATGAGCAGTTCTTC. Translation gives CASSLVASEYNEQFF.

In nucleotides, the CDR3 is TGTGCCAGTAGTACTTTCCGACAGGGTGGTAATTCACCCCTCCACTTT. Its protein product is CASSTFRQGGNSPLHF. The rearrangement joins TRBV19 to TRBJ1-6; 7 bases agree with TRBD1. CDR1 is LNHDA and CDR2 is SQIVND in the germline V gene (reference sequence). The CDR3 contains 16 residues. The ends lost 4 bases at V and 6 bases at J; junction bases unmatched: 9.

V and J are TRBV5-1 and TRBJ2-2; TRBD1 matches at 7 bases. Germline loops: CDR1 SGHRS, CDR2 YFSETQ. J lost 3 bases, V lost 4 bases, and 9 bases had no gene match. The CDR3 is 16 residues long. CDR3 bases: TGCGCCAGCAGCCCTCGACGGCAGGGGGACACCGGGGAGCTGTTTTTT. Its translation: CASSPRRQGDTGELFF. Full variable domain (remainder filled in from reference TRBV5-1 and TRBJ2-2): KAGVTQTPRYLIKTRGQQVTLSCSPISGHRSVSWYQQTPGQGLQFLFEYFSETQRNKGNFPGRFSGRQFSNSRSEMNVSTLELGDSALYLCASSPRRQGDTGELFFGEGSRLTVL.

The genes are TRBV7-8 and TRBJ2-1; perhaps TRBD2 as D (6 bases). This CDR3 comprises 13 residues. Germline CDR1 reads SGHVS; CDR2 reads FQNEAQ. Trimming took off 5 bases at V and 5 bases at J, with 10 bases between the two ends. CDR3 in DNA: TGTGCCAGCAGCCAGGGACTTAACAATGAGCAGTTCTTC. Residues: CASSQGLNNEQFF. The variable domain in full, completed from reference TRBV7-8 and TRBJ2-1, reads GAGVSQSPRYKVAKRGQDVALRCDPISGHVSLFWYQQALGQGPEFLTYFQNEAQLDKSGLPSDRFFAERPEGSVSTLKIQRTQQEDSAVYLCASSQGLNNEQFFGPGTRLTVL.

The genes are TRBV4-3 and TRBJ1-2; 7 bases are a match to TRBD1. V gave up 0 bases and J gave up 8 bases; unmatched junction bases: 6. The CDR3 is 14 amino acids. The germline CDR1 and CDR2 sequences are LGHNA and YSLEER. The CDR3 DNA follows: TGCGCCAGCAGCCAAGACCAGGGGGTCCCGGGCTACACCTTC. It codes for CASSQDQGVPGYTF.

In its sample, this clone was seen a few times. The CDR3 protein is CASSLVGTRGEQYF. The DNA of the CDR3 is TGTGCCAGCAGCTTAGTAGGGACTAGAGGGGAGCAGTACTTC. J is TRBJ2-7 and V is TRBV7-9; 8 bases are shared with TRBD2. Germline assignment: CDR1 SEHNR and CDR2 FQNEAQ (reference sequence). The V gene end was trimmed by 1 base and the J gene end by 7 bases; junction bases not matched to a gene: 6. CDR3 length: 14 amino acids.

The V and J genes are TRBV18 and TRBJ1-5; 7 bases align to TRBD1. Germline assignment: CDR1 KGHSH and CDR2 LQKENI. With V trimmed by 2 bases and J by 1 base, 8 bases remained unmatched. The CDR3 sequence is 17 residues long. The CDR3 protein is CASSPDQGGLSNQPQHF. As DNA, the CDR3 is TGTGCCAGCTCACCAGATCAGGGGGGTCTCAGCAATCAGCCCCAGCATTTT.

The DNA of the CDR3 is TGTGCCACCACCAAACAGGGGGCGGGAGGCAATCAGCCCCAGCATTTT. This gives the protein CATTKQGAGGNQPQHF. V and J are TRBV28 and TRBJ1-5; 9 bases fit TRBD1. The CDR3 is 16 amino acids. CDR1 and CDR2 (germline): MDHEN, SYDVKM. V lost 10 bases and J lost 2; bases outside the gene matches: 12.

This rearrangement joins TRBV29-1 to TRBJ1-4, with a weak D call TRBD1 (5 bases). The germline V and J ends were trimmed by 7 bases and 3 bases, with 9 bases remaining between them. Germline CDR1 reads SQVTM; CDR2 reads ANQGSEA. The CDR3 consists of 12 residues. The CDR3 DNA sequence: TGCAGCGCTCAGGGTTCTAATGAAAAACTGTTTTTT. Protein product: CSAQGSNEKLFF.

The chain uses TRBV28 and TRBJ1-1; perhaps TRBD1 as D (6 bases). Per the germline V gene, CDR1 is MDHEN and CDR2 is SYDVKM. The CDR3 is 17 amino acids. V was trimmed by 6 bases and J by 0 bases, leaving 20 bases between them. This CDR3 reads CASRRRGYGQLNTEAFF. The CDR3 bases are TGTGCCAGCAGACGCAGAGGATACGGACAGTTGAACACTGAAGCTTTCTTT.